These T cell receptor beta chains were read from a single sample in a study of blood T cells in healthy people across ages. MiXCR, applied by TCRdb to the 5' RACE reads, yields one record per CDR3 protein. The sample holds approximately 900,000 distinct CDR3 sequences; about 48% are singletons and the top ten take roughly 13%. The sequencing input was blood. Receptors originate from a man aged 25-45 years in good health. Each CDR3 is given with its conserved first and last residue. The D gene is left open where the match is weak. Some rows mark clone size as missing; the rest say once, few, many or name a class of expanded clone.

V gene	J gene	clone size	D gene	CDR3 DNA	CDR3 protein
TRBV6-1	TRBJ2-7	few	NA	TGTGCAAGCAGTCCGCTCGAGCTACAGGGACGGGTTTACGAGCAGTACTTC	CASSPLELQGRVYEQYF
TRBV6-5	TRBJ2-3	few	TRBD2	TGTGCCAGCAGTTTATGGACTAGCGGCTCTAGCACAGATACGCAGTATTTT	CASSLWTSGSSTDTQYF
TRBV7-2	TRBJ2-1	NA	TRBD1	TGTGCCAGCAGCTTAGCGGCAGGGGGCTATGAGCAGTTCTTC	CASSLAAGGYEQFF
TRBV5-6	TRBJ2-7	few	NA	TGTGCCAGCAGACTAAGAGCCTCCTACGAGCAGTACTTC	CASRLRASYEQYF
TRBV18	TRBJ1-6	NA	NA	TGTGCCAGCTCACCTTCGTCATCTACAGGGAGCTCCTATAATTCACCCCTCCACTTT	CASSPSSSTGSSYNSPLHF
TRBV13	TRBJ1-1	NA	TRBD1	TGTGCCAGCAGCACGGCAGGGGGCATCGCTGAAGCTTTCTTT	CASSTAGGIAEAFF
TRBV14	TRBJ1-1	NA	NA	TGTGCCAGCAGCCACGTTCGGGGGGGACTCACTGAAGCTTTCTTT	CASSHVRGGLTEAFF
TRBV3-1	TRBJ2-7	few	NA	TGTGCCAGCAGCCTTGGGACGGGTCCCAACGAGCAGTACTTC	CASSLGTGPNEQYF
TRBV6-2/TRBV6-3	TRBJ2-7	NA	NA	TGTGCCAGCAGTTATAGCAGGGTCGGTAACGAGCAGTACTTC	CASSYSRVGNEQYF
TRBV7-9	TRBJ1-4	NA	NA	TGTGCCAGCAGCTTAGAATCGGTGGGGATCAATGAAAAACTGTTTTTT	CASSLESVGINEKLFF
TRBV9	TRBJ2-7	many	NA	TGTGCCAGCAGCGTAGCTGGCCGTTCCGAGCAGTACTTC	CASSVAGRSEQYF
TRBV6-5	TRBJ2-7	few	TRBD2	TGTGCCAGCAGTGCGGGACTAGCGGGGGTCTACGAGCAGTACTTC	CASSAGLAGVYEQYF
TRBV4-1	TRBJ1-2	few	TRBD1	TGCGCCAGCAGCCAGGAGGACAGGGCATATGGCTACACCTTC	CASSQEDRAYGYTF
TRBV20-1	TRBJ2-1	few	NA	TGCAGTGCTAGAGATTCCAGGGGAGCCTACAATGAGCAGTTCTTC	CSARDSRGAYNEQFF
TRBV12-3/TRBV12-4	TRBJ2-4	NA	NA	TGTGCCAGCAGTTTCTCGGCGGGGTCAATCAAAAACATTCAGTACTTC	CASSFSAGSIKNIQYF
TRBV3-1	TRBJ1-2	NA	NA	TGTGCCAGCAGCCAAGGGGGACGAGGGCGCTATGGCTACACCTTC	CASSQGGRGRYGYTF
TRBV11-2	TRBJ1-2	few	TRBD1	TGTGCCAGCACCGACCACCCGGGACAGGGGCACTATGGCTACACCTTC	CASTDHPGQGHYGYTF
TRBV27	TRBJ2-5	NA	NA	TGTGCCAGCAGTCCGATCTCGGGGATCTCGGAGACCCAGTACTTC	CASSPISGISETQYF
TRBV5-1	TRBJ2-3	NA	TRBD2	TGCGCCAGCAGCCCGTCCGTGGGACTAGGAGAAGATACGCAGTATTTT	CASSPSVGLGEDTQYF
TRBV29-1	TRBJ2-7	NA	TRBD1	TGCGGCGTTGGGGGACAGCGGTCATCCTACGAGCAGTACTTC	CGVGGQRSSYEQYF
TRBV5-1	TRBJ2-7	NA	TRBD2	TGCGCCAGCAGCTTACTAGCGGGGGGCCAGAGTAGTCCCAATGAGCAGTACTTC	CASSLLAGGQSSPNEQYF
TRBV5-1	TRBJ2-7	NA	TRBD1	TGCGCCAGCAGACCAAGGGGGCCCAGCTCCTACGAGCAGTACTTC	CASRPRGPSSYEQYF
TRBV25-1	TRBJ1-2	few	NA	TGTGCCAGCAGTGAATATAAGCCGGAGGAGAAGTTTTTCTATGGCTACACCTTC	CASSEYKPEEKFFYGYTF
TRBV10-3	TRBJ2-4	many	NA	TGTGCCATCAGGGGGGACAATGGAAACATTCAGTACTTC	CAIRGDNGNIQYF
TRBV5-1	TRBJ2-7	few	TRBD1	TGCGCCAGCAGGTTGACAGGGGATACCTACGAGCAGTACTTC	CASRLTGDTYEQYF
TRBV12-3/TRBV12-4	TRBJ2-7	NA	NA	TGTGCCAGCAGTCCCCGGACTTACTCCAACTACGAGCAGTACTTC	CASSPRTYSNYEQYF
TRBV29-1	TRBJ1-2	few	NA	TGCAGCGTTGACGACAGGATCTATGGCTACACCTTC	CSVDDRIYGYTF
TRBV4-1	TRBJ2-3	NA	NA	TGCGCCAGCAGCCAAGATACAGTTACGCAGTATTTT	CASSQDTVTQYF
TRBV7-9	TRBJ1-5	few	NA	TGTGCCAGCAGCTTAGGTCTCATCGGTGGCAATCAGCCCCAGCATTTT	CASSLGLIGGNQPQHF
TRBV12-3/TRBV12-4	TRBJ2-5	NA	TRBD2	TGTGCCAGCAGTTTTTGGGGGGGAGAGACCCAGTACTTC	CASSFWGGETQYF
TRBV7-2	TRBJ2-1	NA	NA	TGTGCCAGCAGCTTAGAACGGGAGAAACGGGTTGAGCAGTTCTTC	CASSLEREKRVEQFF
TRBV11-2	TRBJ2-3	once	NA	TGTGCCAGCAGGAGGGTAGCAGATACGCAGTATTTT	CASRRVADTQYF
TRBV2	TRBJ1-2	NA	TRBD1	TGTGCCAGCACCTCGACAGGGATCGCCTATGGCTACACCTTC	CASTSTGIAYGYTF
TRBV28	TRBJ2-7	NA	NA	TGTGCCAGCAGCCACATGGGTCCCAACGAGCAGTACTTC	CASSHMGPNEQYF
TRBV30	TRBJ2-2	NA	NA	TGTGCCTGGAGTGTAACGGCAGGCGGGGAGCTGTTTTTT	CAWSVTAGGELFF
TRBV7-9	TRBJ2-2	NA	NA	TGTGCCAGCGGGGATGACAGTAGTCCCGGGGAGCTGTTTTTT	CASGDDSSPGELFF
TRBV6-1	TRBJ1-2	NA	NA	TGTGCCAGCAGTGAATGGTGGGCGGACGACAACTATGGCTACACCTTC	CASSEWWADDNYGYTF
TRBV20-1	TRBJ2-7	NA	NA	TGCAGTGCTAGAGATAACGGCAGTGGGTCCTACGAGCAGTACTTC	CSARDNGSGSYEQYF
TRBV29-1	TRBJ1-2	few	TRBD1	TGCAGCGTCGCTGGGACAGCCTATGGCTACACCTTC	CSVAGTAYGYTF
TRBV4-3	TRBJ2-1	many	TRBD2	TGCGCCAGCAGCCTGGGCGGGGGGGCCCACAATGAGCAGTTCTTC	CASSLGGGAHNEQFF
TRBV4-3	TRBJ1-2	once	TRBD1	TGCGCCAGCAGCCAAGAAGGGGGCTTTGGCTATGGCTACACCTTC	CASSQEGGFGYGYTF
TRBV10-3	TRBJ1-1	NA	NA	TGTGCCATCAGTGTACAGGGGAACACTGAAGCTTTCTTT	CAISVQGNTEAFF
TRBV20-1	TRBJ2-7	NA	TRBD2	TGCAGTGCGTCGAGACTAGCGGGACGATCCTACGAGCAGTACTTC	CSASRLAGRSYEQYF
TRBV20-1	TRBJ1-2	NA	NA	TGCAGTGCTAGAATTCTGGGCCCTTATGGCTACACCTTC	CSARILGPYGYTF
TRBV6-2/TRBV6-3	TRBJ2-7	few	TRBD1	TGTGCCAGCAGTTCAAATCCGGGACAGGGCTTTTACGAGCAGTACTTC	CASSSNPGQGFYEQYF
TRBV5-1	TRBJ1-1	many	NA	TGCGCCAGCAGCTTGGACAGGGTGAACACTGAAGCTTTCTTT	CASSLDRVNTEAFF
TRBV12-3/TRBV12-4	TRBJ1-1	few	NA	TGTGCCAGCAGTTTATCAGGGGTTCCTGAAGCTTTCTTT	CASSLSGVPEAFF
TRBV28	TRBJ2-7	NA	TRBD1	TGTGCCAGCAGTTGGGACCCATCCTTGCCTCGGACAGGGGGGGGTTACGAGCAGTACTTC	CASSWDPSLPRTGGGYEQYF
TRBV30	TRBJ1-3	NA	TRBD1	TGTGCCTGGAGCGAACAGGGGGTTGGAAACACCATATATTTT	CAWSEQGVGNTIYF
TRBV20-1	TRBJ2-7	NA	NA	TGCAGTGCCCTGTCCCTTGCTGGTAACGAGCAGTACTTC	CSALSLAGNEQYF
TRBV20-1	TRBJ1-2	NA	TRBD1	TGCAGTGCTCAGACAGGGGAGTTCCATGGCTACACCTTC	CSAQTGEFHGYTF
TRBV4-2	TRBJ2-5	NA	NA	TGTGCCAGCAGCCAAGTGGTCGGAGAGGGGGGGTTGGAGACCCAGTACTTC	CASSQVVGEGGLETQYF
TRBV6-6	TRBJ1-2	few	TRBD1	TGTGCCAGCAGTGCGACAGGGGGCTATGGCTACACCTTC	CASSATGGYGYTF
TRBV7-2	TRBJ2-1	NA	NA	TGTGCCAGCAGCTTCGAGGGATTCTACAATGAGCAGTTCTTC	CASSFEGFYNEQFF
TRBV4-1	TRBJ1-4	NA	TRBD1	TGCGCCAGCAGCCAACCGGACAGGCGGGGAGAAAAACTGTTTTTT	CASSQPDRRGEKLFF
TRBV30	TRBJ2-7	NA	TRBD2	TGTGCCTGGAATAAACTAGCGGGGAGCGAGCAGTACTTC	CAWNKLAGSEQYF
TRBV12-3/TRBV12-4	TRBJ2-1	NA	NA	TGTGCCAGCAGTAGTGGACACCGTCCCTACAATGAGCAGTTCTTC	CASSSGHRPYNEQFF
TRBV20-1	TRBJ2-5	NA	TRBD2	TGCAGTGCTAGAACGCTTAGCGGGGGGTACTCCTACAATGAGCAGTACTTC	CSARTLSGGYSYNEQYF